Shown below are 16 T cell receptor beta chains from a single sample sequenced in a study of blood T cell repertoires in COVID-19. Produced via immunoSEQ multiplex PCR; TCRdb's table is partial and in-frame only. In the table there are over 50,000 clones, 70% to 80% of which are singletons. Sequencing used peripheral blood. These receptors were obtained from an elderly man with active or convalescent COVID-19.

This rearrangement joins TRBV4-3 to TRBJ2-1, with D unclear. Germline CDR1 LGHNA, CDR2 YSLEER. V was cut by 0 bases and J by 8 bases, with 14 bases left in between. The CDR3 spans 15 residues. CDR3 sequence (DNA): TGCGCCAGCAGCCAAGATAAGCTGAGGAGCTATGAGCAGTTCTTC. This codes for CASSQDKLRSYEQFF.

This chain connects TRBV11-2 to TRBJ2-3; D unresolved. V gave up 2 bases and J gave up 4 bases, with 4 bases separating them. The CDR3 contains 12 residues. Per the germline V gene, CDR1 is SGHAT and CDR2 is FQNNGV. The CDR3 DNA reads as TGTGCCAGCAGCTTACGCGCAGATACGCAGTATTTT. Protein sequence: CASSLRADTQYF.

The chain has TRBV5-1 and TRBJ2-3, with D maybe TRBD2 (6 bases). The V gene lost 7 bases and the J gene lost 3 bases, with 15 bases spanning the gap. There are 14 residues in the CDR3. Germline V gene data show CDR1 as SGHRS and CDR2 as YFSETQ. The CDR3 is CASLRGEETDTQYF. The CDR3 DNA reads TGCGCCAGCCTCCGTGGGGAGGAAACAGATACGCAGTATTTT.

The CDR3 loop is CASSASWGGSSYNEQFF. DNA for the CDR3: TGTGCCAGCAGTGCTAGCTGGGGGGGAAGCTCCTACAATGAGCAGTTCTTC. This chain links TRBV6-1 with TRBJ2-1; 7 nucleotides align to TRBD2. This CDR3 spans 17 amino acids. Germline CDR1 and CDR2: MNHNS and SASEGT. J gave up 0 bases and V 4 bases, and 9 bases lay outside the gene matches.

The rearrangement uses TRBV2 and TRBJ2-1, with TRBD1 as a possible D gene (6 bases). CDR1 and CDR2 from the germline V gene are SNHLY and FYNNEI. The CDR3 consists of 14 residues. V was cut by 10 bases and J by 6 bases, with 19 bases left in between. The CDR3 DNA reads TGTGCCAAGGCCCAGGGGAGCATTGGCAATGAGCAGTTCTTC. It translates to CAKAQGSIGNEQFF.

This clone was detected many times. The V and J genes are TRBV5-5 and TRBJ1-6, with 11 nucleotides matching TRBD1. The CDR3 consists of 14 residues. The trim removed 4 bases at V and 9 bases at J, leaving 3 bases unmatched. CDR1 SGHKS and CDR2 YYEKEE come from the germline V gene (reference sequence). The chain's CDR3 is CASSAGTGGSPLHF. CDR3 sequence (DNA): TGTGCCAGCAGCGCAGGGACAGGGGGTTCACCCCTCCACTTT.

The CDR3 sequence is CAINPHGGEDTEAFF. CDR3 in DNA: TGTGCCATCAACCCCCATGGGGGCGAGGACACTGAAGCTTTCTTT. The V call is TRBV10-3, the J call TRBJ1-1, with D possibly being TRBD1 (6 bases). The V and J ends lost 7 bases and 3 bases respectively, with 18 bases between them. Germline V lookup: CDR1 ENHRY, CDR2 SYGVKD. The length of the CDR3 is 15 residues.

The V call is TRBV10-3, the J call TRBJ2-1; D may be TRBD1 (5 bases). Between the trimmed V and J ends, which lost 8 bases and 7 bases, there was a span of 15 bases. This CDR3 has 13 residues. Germline assignment: CDR1 ENHRY and CDR2 SYGVKD. CDR3: CAIADRGRNEQFF. In DNA form, the CDR3 reads TGTGCCATCGCTGATAGGGGCAGAAATGAGCAGTTCTTC.

The chain is built from TRBV9 and TRBJ2-5; D is possibly TRBD2 (7 bases). The germline CDR1 and CDR2 sequences are SGDLS and YYNGEE. The ends were cut back, 6 bases at V and 4 bases at J, with 19 bases in the middle. This CDR3 is 15 amino acids long. CDR3 region: CASTPRGLTLETQYF. DNA of the CDR3: TGTGCCAGCACTCCGCGGGGGCTAACGCTAGAGACCCAGTACTTC.

The chain uses TRBV5-4 and TRBJ2-7, with 13 bases that match TRBD2. Trimming removed 3 bases from V and 2 bases from J; junction bases left unmatched: 2. Per the germline V gene, CDR1 is SGHNT and CDR2 is YYREEE (reference sequence). CDR3 length equals 15 residues. The CDR3 DNA reads as TGTGCCAGCAGCTCGGGACTAGCGGGGACCTACGAGCAGTACTTC. Amino acid sequence: CASSSGLAGTYEQYF.

V and J are TRBV5-5 and TRBJ2-3, with a weak D call TRBD2 (7 bases). This CDR3 comprises 16 residues. Germline lookup yields CDR1 SGHKS and CDR2 YYEKEE (reference sequence). V was clipped by 6 bases and J by 3 bases, with 20 bases between them. CDR3 protein: CASIATLGGDTDTQYF. In DNA, the CDR3 is TGTGCCAGCATCGCTACTTTAGGGGGGGATACAGATACGCAGTATTTT.

This chain joins TRBV24-1 and TRBJ2-1; D perhaps matches TRBD2 (5 bases). V lost 4 bases to trimming and J lost 3 bases, with 9 bases between them. The germline CDR1 and CDR2 sequences are KGHDR and SFDVKD. The CDR3 extends over 14 amino acids. The chain's CDR3 is CATSDSGFYNEQFF. CDR3 coding DNA: TGTGCCACCAGTGACTCGGGGTTCTACAATGAGCAGTTCTTC.

This clone showed up many times. This sequence joins TRBV24-1 and TRBJ1-5; TRBD1 matches 7 bases. Germline V gene lookup returns CDR1 KGHDR and CDR2 SFDVKD. Trimming cost V 4 bases and J 1 base; bases outside gene matches: 3. The CDR3 runs to 15 residues. The CDR3 coding sequence is TGTGCCACCAGTGAAGGGGGCGCCAGCAATCAGCCCCAGCATTTT. Translation: CATSEGGASNQPQHF.

The chain links TRBV5-1 to TRBJ2-1, with 7 bases aligning to TRBD2. Trimming at V came to 0 bases and at J to 3 bases, leaving 0 bases not matched to a gene. The germline V gene has CDR1 SGHRS and CDR2 YFSETQ. The CDR3 sequence is 14 residues long. For the CDR3, the DNA is TGCGCCAGCAGCTTGGAGCGGGACTACAATGAGCAGTTCTTC. Translating it yields CASSLERDYNEQFF.

This clone has a handful of counts. The rearrangement uses TRBV3-1 (or the pseudogene TRBV3-2) and TRBJ1-1; D is perhaps TRBD1 (6 bases). Between the trimmed V and J ends, which lost 0 bases and 10 bases, there was a span of 15 bases. Germline-derived CDR1 and CDR2 are LGHDT and YNNKEL (reference sequence). CDR3 length: 14 residues. CDR3 amino acids: CASSQDLQGWAAFF. The CDR3 region has the DNA TGTGCCAGCAGCCAAGATCTCCAGGGGTGGGCAGCTTTCTTT.

The chain has TRBV19 and TRBJ1-3; TRBD1 matches 10 bases. CDR3 length equals 18 residues. The germline V gene encodes CDR1 LNHDA and CDR2 SQIVND (reference sequence). The J segment lost 0 bases and the V segment lost 6 bases, leaving 11 bases of the junction unmatched. CDR3 in DNA: TGTGCCAGTAGCCGGGACAGGGGAGGCCCTCTCTCTGGAAACACCATATATTTT. Its translation: CASSRDRGGPLSGNTIYF.